Listed below are T cell receptor beta chains from one sample, sequenced in a study of blood T cells in healthy people across ages. TCRdb passed the 5' RACE reads through MiXCR, listing each CDR3 protein once. This table has 450,000 to 650,000 distinct CDR3 sequences, about 25% appearing once. The same data also contributed to another study, on T cells of mothers and their children.

Sequencing was performed on blood. These TCRs come from a boy aged 5 to 17 in good health. The CDR3 runs from the conserved cysteine through the conserved F or W. A D gene is named only where the DNA matches it firmly. Rows may omit the clone size; those that give it use once, few, many or a size class.

j_call d_call v_call clone_size cdr3_aa cdr3_nt
TRBJ2-1 TRBD1 TRBV7-2 - CASSSGQVRPLTQFF TGTGCCAGCAGCTCCGGACAGGTTAGACCCCTAACGCAGTTCTTC
TRBJ2-7 - TRBV21-1 - CASGFPDPYEQYF TGTGCCAGCGGTTTCCCAGACCCCTACGAGCAGTACTTC
TRBJ2-7 - TRBV29-1 few CSVVAPAYEQYF TGCAGCGTTGTTGCCCCAGCCTACGAGCAGTACTTC
TRBJ1-4 - TRBV9 few CASSVDQNEKLFF TGTGCCAGCAGCGTAGACCAGAATGAAAAACTGTTTTTT
TRBJ2-7 TRBD2 TRBV6-2/TRBV6-3 - CASSTQLRTSAAYEQYF TGTGCCAGCAGTACCCAACTTCGGACTAGCGCCGCCTACGAGCAGTACTTC
TRBJ2-7 - TRBV3-1 many CASRTTSGEQYF TGTGCCAGCAGGACGACCAGCGGCGAGCAGTACTTC
TRBJ2-5 - TRBV6-5 few CASSRQVPIETQYF TGTGCCAGCAGTCGACAGGTACCGATAGAGACCCAGTACTTC
TRBJ2-7 - TRBV5-1 few CASSLIPAGTSQYF TGCGCCAGCAGCTTGATCCCGGCAGGGACATCGCAGTACTTC
TRBJ1-1 TRBD1 TRBV28 few CASSDIYGTGIEAFF TGTGCCAGCAGTGATATTTACGGGACAGGTATTGAAGCTTTCTTT
TRBJ2-3 - TRBV28 few CASRADTQYF TGTGCCAGCAGGGCGGATACGCAGTATTTT
TRBJ2-1 TRBD2 TRBV4-1 many CASSPLAGSSELKQFF TGCGCCAGCAGCCCATTAGCGGGCTCGTCGGAATTAAAGCAGTTCTTC
TRBJ2-7 TRBD1 TRBV9 few CASSAFGTGTDEQYF TGTGCCAGCAGCGCCTTTGGGACAGGGACCGACGAGCAGTACTTC
TRBJ1-4 TRBD1 TRBV4-3 few CASSQDLAVFGQGAANEKLFF TGCGCCAGCAGCCAAGATTTGGCGGTCTTTGGGCAGGGGGCCGCTAATGAAAAACTGTTTTTT
TRBJ1-3 - TRBV7-9 many CASSLGNTIYF TGTGCCAGCAGCCTTGGAAACACCATATATTTT
TRBJ1-6 TRBD1 TRBV7-3 few CASSLMGQLNSPLHF TGTGCCAGCAGCTTAATGGGACAGCTTAATTCACCCCTCCACTTT
TRBJ1-1 - TRBV10-3 - CAISESGRLTEAFF TGTGCCATCAGTGAGTCGGGCAGGCTGACTGAAGCTTTCTTT
TRBJ2-5 TRBD1 TRBV29-1 many CSVEQGAGETQYF TGCAGCGTTGAACAGGGGGCTGGGGAGACCCAGTACTTC
TRBJ2-2 - TRBV6-5 - CASSYRAMNTGELFF TGTGCCAGCAGTTATCGTGCGATGAACACCGGGGAGCTGTTTTTT
TRBJ2-7 - TRBV12-3/TRBV12-4 - CASSTGAREEYF TGTGCCAGCAGCACGGGGGCCAGGGAGGAGTACTTC
TRBJ2-3 - TRBV7-3 once CASSLFRTDTQYF TGTGCCAGCAGCTTATTTCGCACAGATACGCAGTATTTT
TRBJ2-5 TRBD1 TRBV18 few CASSPDRDAREQYF TGTGCCAGCTCCCCCGACAGGGACGCTAGGGAGCAGTACTTC
TRBJ2-1 - TRBV11-2 - CASSYRTRALLGNEQFF TGTGCCAGCAGCTACCGCACCCGGGCTCTGTTGGGAAATGAGCAGTTCTTC
TRBJ2-3 - TRBV3-1 few CASSQSWGGNTQYF TGTGCCAGCAGCCAATCGTGGGGCGGGAATACGCAGTATTTT
TRBJ1-1 - TRBV21-1 - CASSINGGLDTEAFF TGTGCCAGCAGCATTAATGGGGGGCTGGACACTGAAGCCTTCTTT
TRBJ2-5 - TRBV11-2 - CASSLGSGWGQETQYF TGTGCCAGCAGCTTAGGTTCCGGCTGGGGCCAAGAGACCCAGTACTTC
TRBJ2-7 TRBD2 TRBV28 - CASSLWFSGRASSYEQYF TGTGCCAGCAGTTTATGGTTTAGCGGGAGGGCAAGCTCCTACGAGCAGTACTTC
TRBJ2-7 TRBD2 TRBV20-1 - CSARDPGLAVPTYEQYF TGCAGTGCTAGAGATCCCGGACTAGCCGTCCCAACCTACGAGCAGTACTTC
TRBJ2-1 TRBD2 TRBV20-1 - CSASFLAGEDYNEQFF TGCAGTGCTAGCTTTCTAGCGGGAGAGGACTACAATGAGCAGTTCTTC
TRBJ1-5 - TRBV6-5 few CASSYSGFGDQPQHF TGTGCCAGCAGTTACTCAGGGTTTGGGGATCAGCCCCAGCATTTT
TRBJ1-1 - TRBV4-1 - CASSQGIGAFF TGCGCCAGCAGCCAAGGAATTGGAGCTTTCTTT
TRBJ1-1 - TRBV5-1 many CASSAGEGNTEAFF TGCGCCAGCAGCGCCGGTGAGGGTAACACTGAAGCTTTCTTT
TRBJ2-5 - TRBV15 many CATSRDLGNLGLETQYF TGTGCCACCAGCAGAGATCTTGGAAACCTGGGCCTGGAGACCCAGTACTTC
TRBJ1-1 TRBD1 TRBV12-3/TRBV12-4 few CASSNRGFEAFF TGTGCCAGCAGTAACAGGGGGTTCGAAGCTTTCTTT
TRBJ2-5 TRBD2 TRBV20-1 few CSAQASGDRETQYF TGCAGTGCTCAAGCTAGCGGGGATAGGGAGACCCAGTACTTC
TRBJ2-7 - TRBV5-5 - CASSLSLGAASYEQYF TGTGCCAGCAGCTTGAGTCTAGGAGCGGCGTCCTACGAGCAGTACTTC
TRBJ2-4 - TRBV25-1 - CASTDKTIQYF TGTGCCAGCACCGACAAAACCATTCAGTACTTC
TRBJ1-2 - TRBV9 - CASSVEAAGTLPGGYTF TGTGCCAGCAGCGTAGAGGCAGCAGGCACCCTCCCCGGCGGCTACACCTTC
TRBJ2-7 - TRBV30 - CAGRRGGEVGLEQYF TGTGCTGGCCGGAGAGGGGGGGAAGTTGGGCTCGAGCAGTACTTC
TRBJ1-5 - TRBV7-2 few CASNLVSVGSYQPQHF TGTGCCAGCAACTTAGTTAGTGTTGGCAGTTATCAGCCCCAGCATTTT
TRBJ1-4 - TRBV4-1 - CASSPTSQRLFF TGCGCCAGCAGCCCTACGTCCCAGAGACTGTTTTTT
TRBJ2-5 - TRBV3-1 few CASSQGSAGKETQYF TGTGCCAGCAGCCAAGGATCGGCAGGTAAAGAGACCCAGTACTTC
TRBJ2-5 TRBD1 TRBV10-3 few CAISETGGEGETQYF TGTGCCATCAGTGAGACAGGGGGCGAAGGAGAGACCCAGTACTTC